This T cell receptor beta chain was recorded in a study of T cells after yellow fever vaccination. Study findings and constraints: Abundant clonotypes from the bulk population could get into FACS-sorted repertoires as contaminants. Researchers report a weaker secondary response that nonetheless peaked faster, day 5 versus 15. Only a small proportion of the clonotypes turned up in both the CD4 and the CD8 compartments, likely arising from convergent recombination.

The table lists this clonotype with many counts. Its antigen is not identified. TCRdb recomputed calls from the 5' RACE reads with MiXCR, one row per CDR3 protein. The table lists under 300,000 distinct CDR3 sequences, around 7% of them singletons. The material sequenced was CD4+ T cells sorted from PBMCs, taken 15 days after the yellow fever booster vaccination. The clonotype was recovered from a man aged 25 to 40 who received the YFV17D yellow fever vaccine.

The CDR3 loop reads CSVRDTGELFF. In DNA form, the CDR3 reads TGCAGCGTTAGGGACACCGGGGAGCTGTTTTTT. V gene TRBV29-1 combines with J gene TRBJ2-2, with unresolved D. The germline V gene has CDR1 SQVTM and CDR2 ANQGSEA. The CDR3 covers 11 residues. Trimming shortened V by 5 bases and J by 3 bases, and 4 bases separated the two germline ends.